This T cell receptor (beta chain) originates from a study of type 1 and type 2 diabetes patients. As for the study in general: Magnetic bead positive selection isolated CD4+ or CD8+ T cells from PBMCs.

Approximately 10 milliliters of peripheral blood were collected from each participant. General observations from the study: V and J gene usage correlated at about 0.97 between type 2 diabetes and control samples. Groups were not age- or gender-matched, which may bias interpretation.

Amplification started from genomic DNA. A primer set of 30 forward and 13 reverse primers amplified the CDR3. TCRdb reanalysed the multiplex PCR reads using MiXCR and keeps one entry per CDR3 protein. The repertoire holds approximately 260,000 distinct CDR3 sequences, approximately 50% seen once, with approximately 15% in the top ten. Remarks on this clonotype: Its antigen is currently unknown.

The source material was peripheral blood mononuclear cells (PBMCs). This clonotype was sampled from a young man with type 2 diabetes.

The CDR3 DNA is TGTGCCAGCAGCTTAGGGGGACAGACCTACAATGAGCAGTTCTTC. It yields the protein CASSLGGQTYNEQFF. V usage is TRBV7-3 and J usage is TRBJ2-1; 7 positions match TRBD1. CDR1 is SGHTA and CDR2 is FQGTGA in the germline V gene. This CDR3 has 15 amino acids. With 2 bases clipped from V and 2 bases from J, the junction kept 3 bases outside the gene matches.